Detailed here is one T cell receptor (beta chain). Its antigen is unknown. This record belongs to a study of OX40 agonist ivuxolimab in advanced cancers. Overall study results and limits: The study found among the lowest clonal expansion in partial responders at 0.1-3.0 mg/kg.

Per germline, CDR1 SGDLS and CDR2 YYNGEE. CDR3 length equals 15 residues. V was pared by 6 bases and J by 4 bases, with 8 bases of the junction left unmatched. The table came from immunoSEQ multiplex PCR; TCRdb's copy has only in-frame clones and leaves some out. The sample contains tens of thousands of clones, approximately 94% of which appear only once. Sequencing was performed on CD4+ or CD8+ T cells sorted from blood, taken in a trial of the OX40 agonist ivuxolimab. This sequence originates from an adult with an advanced solid tumor such as melanoma, head and neck, liver or kidney cancer. The rearrangement uses TRBV9 and TRBJ1-2, with 11 positions matching TRBD1. The CDR3 protein is CASTVGQGASYGYTF. The CDR3 DNA is TGTGCCAGCACCGTTGGACAGGGGGCTTCCTATGGCTACACCTTC.